What follows are 29 T cell receptor beta chains derived from one specimen sequenced in a study of cytomegalovirus exposure and HLA in healthy donors. Amplification used 60 Vbeta primers and 13 Jbeta primers. Data came from immunoSEQ multiplex PCR; TCRdb stores just in-frame clones and leaves some out. Here the sample spans roughly 45,000 clones, approximately 80% being singletons. The source material was PBMCs. All receptors derive from a man aged 25 to 40 in good health and CMV-seronegative.

The chain joins TRBV7-6 to TRBJ2-5; unclear D gene. Germline lookup yields CDR1 SGHVS and CDR2 FNYEAQ. The length of the CDR3 is 15 residues. V lost 4 bases and J 0 bases, leaving 12 bases between the germline ends. The CDR3 region has the DNA TGTGCCAGCAGCTCAAATACAGTGTACCAAGAGACCCAGTACTTC. It yields the protein CASSSNTVYQETQYF.

This rearrangement joins TRBV6-1 to TRBJ1-6; D unclear. Germline CDR1 MNHNS, CDR2 SASEGT. Trimming shortened V by 2 bases and J by 6 bases, and 5 bases separated the two germline ends. This CDR3 contains 13 residues. CDR3 in DNA: TGTGCCAGCAGTGAAAATCTTAATTCACCCCTCCACTTT. Protein: CASSENLNSPLHF.

This clone was observed a handful of times. This chain uses TRBV10-3 with TRBJ1-5, with TRBD1 matching 7 bases. The CDR3 loop spans 15 amino acids. Unmatched junction bases numbered 11, after V lost 10 bases and J lost 2 bases. Germline V lookup: CDR1 ENHRY, CDR2 SYGVKD. The CDR3, as DNA: TGTGCCAGCAACAACAGGGGTGGGGGCAATCAGCCCCAGCATTTT. Protein sequence: CASNNRGGGNQPQHF.

The chain combines TRBV27 with TRBJ1-1; D might be TRBD1 (5 bases). Germline CDR1 reads MNHEY; CDR2 reads SMNVEV (reference sequence). The CDR3 runs 14 residues. With 5 bases removed from V and 1 base from J, the gap between germline ends came to 11 bases. CDR3 loop: CASSVPGKNTEAFF. The CDR3 nucleotides read TGTGCCAGCAGTGTCCCAGGGAAGAACACTGAAGCTTTCTTT.

This clone was counted a single time. The V gene is TRBV7-2, the J gene TRBJ2-1, with a tentative D call TRBD2 (6 bases). Trimming took 1 base from V and 7 from J, leaving 11 bases between them. The V gene's germline CDR1 is SGHTA and CDR2 FQGNSA. CDR3 size: 14 residues. The CDR3 nucleotides are TGTGCCAGCAGCTTAGGTACAGGAGGGAATGAGCAGTTCTTC. It encodes CASSLGTGGNEQFF. The variable domain in full, with the rest retrieved from reference TRBV7-2 and TRBJ2-1, is GAGVSQSPSNKVTEKGKDVELRCDPISGHTALYWYRQSLGQGLEFLIYFQGNSAPDKSGLPSDRFSAERTGGSVSTLTIQRTQQEDSAVYLCASSLGTGGNEQFFGPGTRLTVL.

The CDR3 nucleotides are TGTACCAGCAGCTTAGGGGCGGGAGGCGGGGCAGATACGCAGTATTTT. Translation: CTSSLGAGGGADTQYF. The chain has TRBV7-2 and TRBJ2-3; TRBD2 matches 8 bases. With V trimmed by 1 base and J by 4 bases, 7 bases remained unmatched. This CDR3 is built from 16 residues. Germline CDR1 and CDR2: SGHTA and FQGNSA.

This clone was seen only a few times. The V gene is TRBV13, the J gene TRBJ1-1; tentative D call: TRBD1 (5 bases). From germline, CDR1 is PRHDT and CDR2 FYEKMQ (reference sequence). The CDR3 runs 15 residues. The V end lost 7 bases, the J end lost 4 bases, and 19 bases lay between the germline ends. The CDR3 loop reads CASNLRRRGVTEAFF. CDR3 DNA sequence: TGTGCCAGCAACTTGAGAAGACGGGGGGTCACTGAAGCTTTCTTT.

To note about this clone: Within the sample, other DNA sequences also encode this same CDR3. The CDR3 coding sequence is TGTGCCAGCAGCTTAACTAGCGGGTCCTCCTACGAGCAGTACTTC. Encoded protein: CASSLTSGSSYEQYF. This sequence joins TRBV7-3 and TRBJ2-7; TRBD2 aligns across 7 bases. V lost 0 bases, J lost 0 bases, and 2 bases stayed unmatched. The CDR3 sequence is 15 residues long. CDR1 SGHTA and CDR2 FQGTGA come from the germline V gene.

The chain has TRBV7-2 and TRBJ2-1; tentative D call: TRBD1 (6 bases). The V end was cut by 5 bases, the J end by 12 bases, with 14 bases between. Germline V lookup: CDR1 SGHTA, CDR2 FQGNSA. CDR3 length equals 12 residues. In nucleotides, the CDR3 is TGTGCCAGCAGCCCAGGACAGAGTTGGCAGTTCTTC. Translating it yields CASSPGQSWQFF.

This chain uses TRBV29-1 with TRBJ2-1; TRBD2 might be the D (5 bases). The V and J ends lost 2 bases and 1 base respectively, with 9 bases between them. Looked up from germline, CDR1 is SQVTM and CDR2 is ANQGSEA. The CDR3 has 14 amino acids. The chain's CDR3 is CSVELATSYNEQFF. The CDR3 nucleotides are TGCAGCGTTGAACTAGCTACATCCTACAATGAGCAGTTCTTC.

The chain uses TRBV11-2 and TRBJ2-7; D is unclear. Looked up from germline, CDR1 is SGHAT and CDR2 is FQNNGV. V was shortened by 0 bases and J by 7 bases, with 7 bases between the two germline ends. The CDR3 contains 12 residues. The CDR3 loop reads CASSLDPSEQYF. The CDR3 region has the DNA TGTGCCAGCAGCTTAGATCCTTCGGAGCAGTACTTC.

The V call is TRBV6-5, the J call TRBJ2-5, with D possibly being TRBD1 (6 bases). V was pared by 4 bases and J by 0 bases, with 12 bases between. CDR3 length equals 15 residues. Looked up from germline, CDR1 is MNHEY and CDR2 is SVGAGI. The CDR3 region is CASSSGTTHQETQYF. For the CDR3, the DNA is TGTGCCAGCAGTTCCGGGACAACCCACCAAGAGACCCAGTACTTC.

The genes are TRBV30 and TRBJ2-5; TRBD2 matches 7 bases. Germline V gives CDR1 GTSNPN, CDR2 SVGIG (reference sequence). With V trimmed by 3 bases and J by 6 bases, 7 bases remained unmatched. The CDR3 length is 13 residues. Here the CDR3 DNA reads TGTGCCTGGAGCAGCGGGAACTTAAAGACCCAGTACTTC. Protein sequence: CAWSSGNLKTQYF.

The CDR3 nucleotides are TGTGCCAGCAGTAAAACAGGGGGCCGGGAGACCCAGTACTTC. The encoded protein is CASSKTGGRETQYF. The genes are TRBV27 and TRBJ2-5, with 9 nucleotides matching TRBD1. This CDR3 is 14 amino acids long. After removal of 5 bases from V and 5 bases from J, the junction contained 6 bases not matched to a gene. Germline V lookup: CDR1 MNHEY, CDR2 SMNVEV (reference sequence).

The table lists this clone with a count of one. The J gene is TRBJ1-2, the V gene TRBV19; D is possibly TRBD1 (6 bases). V lost 2 bases, J lost 2 bases, and 12 bases lay in between. In germline, CDR1 is LNHDA, CDR2 SQIVND (reference sequence). The CDR3 runs 15 residues. CDR3 in amino acids: CASSIKQGLNYGYTF. The DNA for the CDR3 is TGTGCCAGTAGTATAAAACAGGGTTTGAACTATGGCTACACCTTC.

The chain carries TRBV5-1 and TRBJ2-7, with 8 bases matching TRBD1. J gave up 3 bases and V 1 base, and 6 bases lay outside the gene matches. The CDR3 sequence is 15 residues long. Germline V lookup: CDR1 SGHRS, CDR2 YFSETQ. The DNA for the CDR3 is TGCGCCAGCAGCTTGTACGACGACAGGGGCTACGAGCAGTACTTC. Its translation: CASSLYDDRGYEQYF.

The rearrangement joins TRBV6-4 to TRBJ2-7; 7 bases match TRBD1. Germline lookup yields CDR1 MRHNA and CDR2 SNTAGT. With V trimmed by 10 bases and J by 5 bases, 20 bases remained unmatched. This CDR3 region has 16 residues. Here the CDR3 DNA reads TGTGCCACCAAGGAAGGGGGCAGGGAAGACAGGCACGAGCAGTACTTC. As protein: CATKEGGREDRHEQYF.

This clone has a handful of counts. This chain joins TRBV6-4 and TRBJ2-2; 8 positions match TRBD2. The CDR3 consists of 14 residues. J was trimmed by 4 bases and V by 4 bases; bases with no gene match: 2. The V gene's germline CDR1 is MRHNA and CDR2 SNTAGT. The chain's CDR3 is CASSGTSGTGELFF. DNA for the CDR3: TGTGCCAGCAGTGGCACTAGCGGCACCGGGGAGCTGTTTTTT.

This clone was detected once. V gene TRBV6-5 combines with J gene TRBJ1-1; 8 bases map to TRBD1. Germline CDR1 and CDR2: MNHEY and SVGAGI. V gave up 0 bases and J gave up 6 bases; unmatched junction bases: 6. The CDR3 extends over 15 amino acids. CDR3 DNA: TGTGCCAGCAGTTACTCCCGGACAGGGTTTGCTGAAGCTTTCTTT. It is translated as CASSYSRTGFAEAFF.

The chain combines TRBV7-2 with TRBJ1-2, with no clear D. Germline V lookup: CDR1 SGHTA, CDR2 FQGNSA. The CDR3 totals 15 residues. V lost 1 base, J lost 0 bases, and 9 bases lay in between. CDR3 in DNA: TGTGCCAGCAGCTTAGAGAGCTCTACTAACTATGGCTACACCTTC. Its protein is CASSLESSTNYGYTF.

V and J are TRBV9 and TRBJ1-2; possibly TRBD1 for D (5 bases). The CDR3 has 13 amino acids. Trimming removed 3 bases at V and 7 bases at J, with 13 bases between. The germline CDR1 and CDR2 sequences are SGDLS and YYNGEE. The chain's CDR3 is CASSAHGGGGYTF. The CDR3 DNA reads TGTGCCAGCAGCGCCCACGGGGGGGGTGGCTACACCTTC. The entire variable domain, with the rest obtained from reference TRBV9 and TRBJ1-2, is as follows: DSGVTQTPKHLITATGQRVTLRCSPRSGDLSVYWYQQSLDQGLQFLIQYYNGEERAKGNILERFSAQQFPDLHSELNLSSLELGDSALYFCASSAHGGGGYTFGSGTRLTVV.

This clone showed up just a few times. V gene TRBV7-9 combines with J gene TRBJ1-6; no definite D call. This CDR3 is 12 amino acids long. CDR1 and CDR2 from the germline V gene are SEHNR and FQNEAQ (reference sequence). V was trimmed by 5 bases and J by 8 bases, leaving 7 bases between them. CDR3 bases: TGTGCCAGCAGCCCCTCAGATTCACCCCTCCACTTT. Protein product: CASSPSDSPLHF.

The rearrangement uses TRBV5-8 and TRBJ2-5; the D is unclear. The V gene lost 1 base and the J gene lost 4 bases, with 14 bases spanning the gap. This CDR3 has 15 residues. Germline assignment: CDR1 SGHTS and CDR2 YDEGEE. The CDR3 region has the DNA TGTGCCAGCAGCTTGCGCAAATCGGGTCGAGAGACCCAGTACTTC. This codes for CASSLRKSGRETQYF.

The chain uses TRBV5-4 and TRBJ2-7; 9 positions agree with TRBD2. Germline V gene sequence: CDR1 SGHNT, CDR2 YYREEE (reference sequence). The CDR3 sequence is 15 residues long. V trimming: 5 bases; J trimming: 0 bases; junction bases outside the gene matches: 6. In DNA, the CDR3 is TGTGCCAGCAGACCGGGACTAGCCGGCTCCTACGAGCAGTACTTC. Translated: CASRPGLAGSYEQYF.

The V gene is TRBV7-3, the J gene TRBJ2-1, with 11 bases lining up with TRBD2. CDR3 length equals 16 residues. Losses at the gene ends were 4 bases for V and 4 bases for J; bases not matched to a gene: 6. The germline V gene has CDR1 SGHTA and CDR2 FQGTGA. The CDR3 protein is CASSSPLAGAYNEQFF. The CDR3 DNA reads as TGTGCCAGCAGCTCACCACTAGCGGGAGCGTACAATGAGCAGTTCTTC.

The chain couples TRBV5-4 to TRBJ2-7, with 8 positions matching TRBD1. The CDR3 contains 14 residues. The germline V gene encodes CDR1 SGHNT and CDR2 YYREEE (reference sequence). J lost 6 bases, V lost 1 base, and 6 bases had no gene match. The CDR3 protein is CASSLWTGLREQYF. The CDR3 DNA follows: TGTGCCAGCAGCTTGTGGACAGGGCTTCGCGAGCAGTACTTC.

The chain uses TRBV7-7 and TRBJ2-1, with TRBD2 as a possible D gene (7 bases). CDR3 length: 15 amino acids. Per the germline V gene, CDR1 is SSHAT and CDR2 is FNYEAQ (reference sequence). Trimming took off 5 bases at V and 7 bases at J, with 18 bases between the two ends. The CDR3: CASSPKGGGINEQFF. In DNA form, the CDR3 reads TGTGCCAGCAGCCCCAAGGGAGGGGGTATAAATGAGCAGTTCTTC. Supplemented by reference TRBV7-7 and TRBJ2-1, the full variable domain reads GAGVSQSPRYKVTKRGQDVTLRCDPISSHATLYWYQQALGQGPEFLTYFNYEAQPDKSGLPSDRFSAERPEGSISTLTIQRTEQRDSAMYRCASSPKGGGINEQFFGPGTRLTVL.

The gene calls are TRBV28 and TRBJ2-1; 12 bases align to TRBD2. Germline V gene lookup returns CDR1 MDHEN and CDR2 SYDVKM. J gave up 4 bases and V 4 bases, and 11 bases lay outside the gene matches. The CDR3 is 18 residues long. This CDR3 is CASSSVIPLAGGYNEQFF. CDR3 coding DNA: TGTGCCAGCAGTTCAGTTATACCTCTAGCGGGAGGGTACAATGAGCAGTTCTTC.

The rearrangement uses TRBV27 and TRBJ2-3; D might be TRBD2 (5 bases). Germline-derived CDR1 and CDR2 are MNHEY and SMNVEV (reference sequence). CDR3 length: 15 residues. Trimming removed 6 bases at V and 3 bases at J, with 16 bases between. Here the CDR3 reads CASSGGTPRTDTQYF. CDR3 nucleotides: TGTGCCAGCAGCGGAGGAACGCCTAGGACAGATACGCAGTATTTT.